The next 19 T cell receptor beta chains were all read from a single sample in a study of blood T cell repertoires in COVID-19. Produced via immunoSEQ multiplex PCR; TCRdb's table is partial and in-frame only. The sample gives roughly 210,000 clones, roughly 80% of which show up once; approximately 10% is in the top ten. Specimen: peripheral blood. The receptors originated from a woman over 75 with COVID-19, enrolled during active disease.

The chain employs TRBV7-2 and TRBJ1-3, with a tentative D call TRBD1 (6 bases). With 1 base removed from V and 1 base from J, the gap between germline ends came to 14 bases. This CDR3 is built from 17 residues. CDR1 and CDR2 from the germline V gene are SGHTA and FQGNSA. The CDR3 reads CASSLGAGDISGNTIYF. CDR3 in DNA: TGTGCCAGCAGCTTAGGGGCGGGGGACATATCTGGAAACACCATATATTTT.

This clone was seen only once. The V call is TRBV11-2, the J call TRBJ2-7; D perhaps matches TRBD1 (6 bases). V was cut by 5 bases and J by 2 bases, with 13 bases left in between. The CDR3 consists of 14 residues. The germline gives CDR1 SGHAT, CDR2 FQNNGV. The CDR3 sequence is CASSPQTGPYEQYF. The CDR3 nucleotides are TGTGCCAGCAGCCCTCAGACAGGACCCTACGAGCAGTACTTC.

The rearrangement joins TRBV11-2 to TRBJ2-5; D remains ambiguous. CDR1 and CDR2 from the germline V gene are SGHAT and FQNNGV. This CDR3 region has 15 residues. V lost 5 bases and J lost 4, with 17 bases in between. CDR3 sequence (DNA): TGTGCCAGCAGCCAGCTTCTCGGGTGGATAGAGACCCAGTACTTC. It is translated as CASSQLLGWIETQYF.

The V gene is TRBV5-4, the J gene TRBJ2-7; 8 bases match TRBD2. The length of the CDR3 is 14 residues. Germline V CDR1 and CDR2: SGHNT, YYREEE (reference sequence). V was pared by 4 bases and J by 4 bases, with 7 bases of the junction left unmatched. Here the CDR3 DNA reads TGTGCCAGCAGCCGGGGACTAGATCCTTACGAGCAGTACTTC. The encoded protein is CASSRGLDPYEQYF.

This rearrangement joins TRBV5-4 to TRBJ2-1; TRBD2 agrees at 10 bases. Germline CDR1 is SGHNT and CDR2 is YYREEE (reference sequence). The V and J ends lost 2 bases and 5 bases, in that order; junction bases with no gene match: 4. The CDR3 covers 15 residues. The CDR3 reads CASSFSGGAHNEQFF. In nucleotides, the CDR3 is TGTGCCAGCAGCTTCAGCGGGGGGGCGCACAATGAGCAGTTCTTC.

The chain carries TRBV5-1 and TRBJ2-1, with TRBD2 matching 9 bases. The germline gives CDR1 SGHRS, CDR2 YFSETQ. CDR3 size: 16 residues. The V and J ends lost 0 bases and 6 bases, in that order; junction bases with no gene match: 7. The CDR3 is CASSLALAGVVNEQFF. The CDR3 region has the DNA TGCGCCAGCAGCTTGGCTTTAGCGGGGGTGGTCAATGAGCAGTTCTTC.

This clone was detected once. This rearrangement joins TRBV7-2 to TRBJ2-5, with unresolved D. V lost 1 base and J lost 3, with 15 bases in between. The CDR3 loop spans 16 amino acids. CDR1 and CDR2 (germline): SGHTA, FQGNSA. Written as DNA, the CDR3 is TGTGCCAGCAGCTTAGGGGCTGGATCTATAAAAGAGACCCAGTACTTC. Protein sequence: CASSLGAGSIKETQYF.

This rearrangement joins TRBV7-2 to TRBJ1-1; the D gene is possibly TRBD1 (5 bases). The germline V and J ends were trimmed by 5 bases and 1 base, with 23 bases remaining between them. The CDR3 has 18 amino acids. CDR1 and CDR2 from the germline V gene are SGHTA and FQGNSA. The CDR3 spells CASSPGGVWRGGNTEAFF. The CDR3 bases are TGTGCCAGCAGCCCCGGTGGTGTTTGGAGGGGCGGGAACACTGAAGCTTTCTTT.

The chain carries TRBV6-5 and TRBJ1-4; the D is unclear. Trimming cost V 8 bases and J 8 bases, with 21 bases left between them. This CDR3 is 15 amino acids long. From germline, CDR1 is MNHEY and CDR2 SVGAGI. In nucleotides, the CDR3 is TGTGCCAGCCGAACGACAACGGGGATAGGGGAAAAACTGTTTTTT. Its translation is CASRTTTGIGEKLFF.

This clone was recorded only once. The rearrangement links TRBV28 to TRBJ2-2, with TRBD2 matching 9 bases. The length of the CDR3 is 17 residues. Trimming at V came to 3 bases and at J to 3 bases, leaving 8 bases not matched to a gene. Germline V gene lookup returns CDR1 MDHEN and CDR2 SYDVKM. CDR3 in amino acids: CASSFRPGLAHTGELFF. The DNA of the CDR3 is TGTGCCAGCAGTTTCCGACCGGGACTAGCCCACACCGGGGAGCTGTTTTTT.

The rearrangement joins TRBV18 to TRBJ2-1; D is unresolved. CDR1 is KGHSH and CDR2 is LQKENI in the germline V gene. Trimming stripped 8 bases from V and 4 bases from J, with 15 bases between. CDR3 length: 14 residues. The CDR3 is CASTDAGVYNEQFF. The CDR3 nucleotides read TGTGCCAGCACCGACGCCGGAGTATACAATGAGCAGTTCTTC. The full variable domain, rest sourced from reference TRBV18 and TRBJ2-1, is NAGVMQNPRHLVRRRGQEARLRCSPMKGHSHVYWYRQLPEEGLKFMVYLQKENIIDESGMPKERFSAEFPKEGPSILRIQQVVRGDSAAYFCASTDAGVYNEQFFGPGTRLTVL.

The chain links TRBV30 to TRBJ1-5, with TRBD1 identical over 9 bases. The V and J ends lost 2 bases and 4 bases, in that order; junction bases with no gene match: 6. This CDR3 region has 15 residues. Germline V gene lookup returns CDR1 GTSNPN and CDR2 SVGIG (reference sequence). CDR3 DNA sequence: TGTGCCTGGAGTAGGGGGGACAGGGAAAATCAGCCCCAGCATTTT. Its protein is CAWSRGDRENQPQHF.

The chain employs TRBV4-2 and TRBJ1-1; D may be TRBD1 (5 bases). CDR3 length: 12 amino acids. Germline loops: CDR1 LGHNA, CDR2 YNFKEQ. V lost 2 bases and J 10 bases, leaving 11 bases between the germline ends. The CDR3, as DNA: TGTGCCAGCAGCCAACAGGCAGGGATAGCTTTCTTT. This encodes CASSQQAGIAFF.

The J gene is TRBJ2-7, the V gene TRBV27; 11 positions agree with TRBD2. Unmatched junction bases numbered 3, after V lost 6 bases and J lost 5 bases. The CDR3 consists of 13 residues. Germline V gives CDR1 MNHEY, CDR2 SMNVEV (reference sequence). The CDR3, as DNA: TGTGCCAGCAGACTAGCGGGGGAGCACGAGCAGTACTTC. Translating it yields CASRLAGEHEQYF.

The chain links TRBV19 to TRBJ1-5; D not resolved. Trimming removed 3 bases from V and 7 bases from J, with 16 bases in between. CDR1 and CDR2 (germline): LNHDA, SQIVND (reference sequence). This CDR3 region has 15 residues. As DNA, the CDR3 is TGTGCCAGTAGTATTATTTCCCCAGGAGGGCAGCCCCAGCATTTT. Residues: CASSIISPGGQPQHF. Full variable domain (remainder filled in from reference TRBV19 and TRBJ1-5): DGGITQSPKYLFRKEGQNVTLSCEQNLNHDAMYWYRQDPGQGLRLIYYSQIVNDFQKGDIAEGYSVSREKKESFPLTVTSAQKNPTAFYLCASSIISPGGQPQHFGDGTRLSIL.

The rearrangement uses TRBV3-1 (or the pseudogene TRBV3-2) and TRBJ2-3, with 7 bases aligning to TRBD2. Germline CDR1 is LGHDT and CDR2 is YNNKEL (reference sequence). The CDR3 sequence is 19 residues long. With V trimmed by 4 bases and J by 0 bases, 16 bases remained unmatched. In DNA, the CDR3 is TGTGCCAGCAGCCCCCAGGCGTACTCTAGCGGTTCTAGCACAGATACGCAGTATTTT. It is translated as CASSPQAYSSGSSTDTQYF.

The CDR3, as DNA: TGTGCCAGCAGCTTAGGACAGGGACGGGAAAAACTGTTTTTT. Translating it yields CASSLGQGREKLFF. The rearrangement uses TRBV7-8 and TRBJ1-4; 7 bases are a match to TRBD1. Germline CDR1 reads SGHVS; CDR2 reads FQNEAQ. V shed 1 base, J shed 8 bases, and the junction held 4 bases outside the gene matches. The CDR3 runs to 14 residues. Full variable domain (missing parts from reference TRBV7-8 and TRBJ1-4): GAGVSQSPRYKVAKRGQDVALRCDPISGHVSLFWYQQALGQGPEFLTYFQNEAQLDKSGLPSDRFFAERPEGSVSTLKIQRTQQEDSAVYLCASSLGQGREKLFFGSGTQLSVL.

In its sample, this clone was seen once. The V call is TRBV28, the J call TRBJ1-2; TRBD1 matches 7 bases. This CDR3 has 16 residues. J lost 4 bases, V lost 6 bases, and 14 bases had no gene match. From germline, CDR1 is MDHEN and CDR2 SYDVKM. CDR3 bases: TGTGCCAGCAGACCCAGTGGACAGGCTCGTAGCTATGGCTACACCTTC. Encoded protein: CASRPSGQARSYGYTF.

V usage is TRBV20-1 and J usage is TRBJ1-4, with D hard to call. The CDR3 is made up of 11 amino acids. Germline CDR1 DFQATT, CDR2 SNEGSKA (reference sequence). Trimming took off 4 bases at V and 7 bases at J, with 7 bases between the two ends. The CDR3 reads CSATSGEKLFF. The DNA for the CDR3 is TGCAGTGCTACCTCGGGTGAAAAACTGTTTTTT.